A selection of T cell receptor beta chains follows, all from one sample in a study of T cells in Graves' hyperthyroidism and ophthalmopathy. TCRdb independently ran MiXCR on the multiplex PCR reads; one entry per CDR3 protein. Of about 420,000 distinct CDR3 sequences listed, roughly 15% are singletons. Sequenced input: blood. All receptors come from a woman younger than 35 with Graves' hyperthyroidism. Each CDR3 is given with its conserved first and last residue. The D gene is left open where the match is weak. Clone size, where shown, is once, few, many, or a class for clones that have expanded.

>NA|TRBV6-9|TRBJ2-2|NA|17
TGTGCCAGCAGTTTCCCCCCGGAGGGACGATTGGGCGGGGAGCTGTTTTTT
CASSFPPEGRLGGELFF
>TRBD1|TRBV2|TRBJ1-6|NA|14
TGTGCCGGCAGTGACCAGACAGGGAATTCACCCCTCCACTTT
CAGSDQTGNSPLHF
>NA|TRBV2|TRBJ2-3|few|16
TGTGCCATAAAACCGGACAGACTTAGAGGTACAGATACGCAGTATTTT
CAIKPDRLRGTDTQYF
>NA|TRBV30|TRBJ1-1|many|13
TGTGCCTGGATAGGGATCGGGAGCACTGAAGCTTTCTTT
CAWIGIGSTEAFF
>NA|TRBV5-6|TRBJ2-3|few|16
TGTGCCAGCAGCTCCTACCAGGAGGTCCTCACAGATACGCAGTATTTT
CASSSYQEVLTDTQYF
>NA|TRBV30|TRBJ1-5|NA|14
TGTGCCTGGGGGGGGGGGGATGGCAATCAGCCCCAGCATTTT
CAWGGGDGNQPQHF
>NA|TRBV27|TRBJ2-1|many|16
TGTGCCAGCAGTGGGGGAGGGACAGTCTCCTACAATGAGCAGTTCTTC
CASSGGGTVSYNEQFF
>TRBD1|TRBV7-8|TRBJ1-2|many|13
TGTGCCAGCAGCTTAGTCGGGACAGGGGACTACACCTTC
CASSLVGTGDYTF
>NA|TRBV4-3|TRBJ2-7|NA|16
TGCGCCAGCAGCCAAGTCCACGGGGGGCTCACCTACGAGCAGTACTTC
CASSQVHGGLTYEQYF
>NA|TRBV11-2|TRBJ2-3|NA|14
TGTGCCAGCCCGCCAGCGGAAAGCACAGATACGCAGTATTTT
CASPPAESTDTQYF
>NA|TRBV30|TRBJ1-2|many|12
TGTGCCTGGAAAGACAGCCCACCTGGCTACACCTTC
CAWKDSPPGYTF
>TRBD2|TRBV6-2/TRBV6-3|TRBJ2-7|many|15
TGTGCCAGCAGACCACTAGCGGGAGAAGTCTACGAGCAGTACTTC
CASRPLAGEVYEQYF
>NA|TRBV12-3/TRBV12-4|TRBJ1-1|many|13
TGTGCCAGCACTGGGCAACTGAACACTGAAGCTTTCTTT
CASTGQLNTEAFF
>NA|TRBV27|TRBJ1-2|NA|14
TGTGCCAGCGCGTTACGAGGAACTATATATGACTACACCTTC
CASALRGTIYDYTF
>TRBD2|TRBV12-3/TRBV12-4|TRBJ2-2|NA|16
TGTGCCAGTCATCCCCAGCGGGAGCTGGGCACCGGGGAGCTGTTTTTT
CASHPQRELGTGELFF
>NA|TRBV28|TRBJ2-2|many|14
TGTGCCAGCAGTTTATGGGTTAGCACCGGGGAGCTGTTTTTT
CASSLWVSTGELFF
>NA|TRBV7-2|TRBJ2-1|many|13
TGTGCCAGCAGCTTAGATAAGGCGTCGAGGCAGTTCTTC
CASSLDKASRQFF
>NA|TRBV20-1|TRBJ1-1|many|14
TGCAGTGCTCCCACCCTGACAGAAAACACTGAAGCTTTCTTT
CSAPTLTENTEAFF
>NA|TRBV25-1|TRBJ1-1|many|14
TGTGCCAGCAGTGATACAGGGCCTAACACTGAAGCTTTCTTT
CASSDTGPNTEAFF
>NA|TRBV7-8|TRBJ2-1|many|18
TGTGCCAGCAGCTTAGCGCCGAAGGGCGCGAGCTCCTACAATGAGCAGTTCTTC
CASSLAPKGASSYNEQFF
>NA|TRBV5-6|TRBJ1-1|many|16
TGTGCCAGCAGCTTGGGGAATACAGGTTGGAACACTGAAGCTTTCTTT
CASSLGNTGWNTEAFF
>NA|TRBV11-2|TRBJ1-3|once|16
TGTGCCAGCAGCACCACCGGACAGAATCCTGGAAACACCATATATTTT
CASSTTGQNPGNTIYF
>NA|TRBV28|TRBJ2-7|many|15
TGTGCCAGCAGTTTACCCCGGGGTCCCTCCTACGAGCAGTACTTC
CASSLPRGPSYEQYF
>TRBD2|TRBV7-8|TRBJ2-7|NA|15
TGTGCCAGCAGCTTAGCGCGGCTAGCGGGGGACGAGCAGTACTTC
CASSLARLAGDEQYF